This TCR beta chain was recorded in a study of T cell responses to AZD1222 COVID-19 vaccine. The CDR3 extends over 13 amino acids. Germline values: CDR1 SGDLS, CDR2 YYNGEE. V gave up 4 bases and J gave up 4 bases, with 10 bases separating them. Measured with immunoSEQ multiplex PCR; TCRdb has only the in-frame clones, and not every one. Of 100,000 or so clones in the sample, about 88% were seen once. This sequence originates from an adult who received the AZD1222 COVID-19 vaccine. Sequences were derived from peripheral blood, sampled 28 days after the second AZD1222 dose. The chain combines TRBV9 with TRBJ2-3; D gene uncertain. The CDR3 DNA reads TGTGCCAGCAGCCTCTCATTTTCAGATACGCAGTATTTT. Translating it yields CASSLSFSDTQYF.